These 29 T cell receptor beta chains were all obtained from the same sample, sequenced in a study of ipilimumab plus nivolumab after autologous stem cell transplantation. Sequencing used immunoSEQ multiplex PCR; TCRdb keeps in-frame clones, though not all of them. The sample includes approximately 84,000 clones, 83% of them seen just once. Sequencing was performed on PBMCs, taken in a trial of ipilimumab plus nivolumab as post-transplant consolidation. The receptors stem from a male donor with diffuse large B-cell lymphoma.

This chain connects TRBV7-6 to TRBJ2-1, with 7 bases identical to TRBD1. Unmatched junction bases numbered 7, after V lost 6 bases and J lost 5 bases. The CDR3 is made up of 14 amino acids. Germline assignment: CDR1 SGHVS and CDR2 FNYEAQ. In DNA, the CDR3 is TGTGCCAGCAGTCCACAGGGGTTTAACAATGAGCAGTTCTTC. This translates into CASSPQGFNNEQFF.

This chain connects TRBV5-4 to TRBJ2-5; D is unclear. TRBJ2-7 matches the DNA end more closely, so the J call is doubtful. Germline V CDR1 and CDR2: SGHNT, YYREEE (reference sequence). CDR3 length: 15 residues. The CDR3 loop reads CASSLQDLPSYEQYF. Written as DNA, the CDR3 is TGTGCCAGCAGCTTGCAGGACCTTCCCTCCTACGAGCAGTACTTC.

The J gene is TRBJ2-7, the V gene TRBV5-1, with TRBD2 matching 13 bases. After removal of 6 bases from V and 5 bases from J, the junction contained 5 bases not matched to a gene. Germline loops: CDR1 SGHRS, CDR2 YFSETQ. The CDR3 totals 14 residues. As DNA, the CDR3 is TGCGCCAGCACTACGACTAGCGGGGGGCACGAGCAGTACTTC. Translating gives CASTTTSGGHEQYF.

The J gene is TRBJ1-5, the V gene TRBV7-9; no reliable D call. V was pared by 5 bases and J by 0 bases, with 8 bases between. CDR1 is SEHNR and CDR2 is FQNEAQ in the germline V gene (reference sequence). The CDR3 contains 14 residues. The DNA of the CDR3 is TGTGCCAGCAGCCGAGCTAGTAGCAATCAGCCCCAGCATTTT. This encodes CASSRASSNQPQHF.

The chain links TRBV29-1 to TRBJ1-3; 7 bases are shared with TRBD1. V lost 0 bases, J lost 6 bases, and 5 bases stayed unmatched. CDR1 and CDR2 from the germline V gene are SQVTM and ANQGSEA. This CDR3 has 14 residues. The CDR3 DNA reads TGCAGCGTTGAAGATCGGGGGACAGTAAACACCATATATTTT. It is translated as CSVEDRGTVNTIYF.

The J gene is TRBJ1-4, the V gene TRBV15, with D possibly TRBD1 on 6 matching bases. V dropped 2 bases and J dropped 5 bases, with 12 bases sitting between them. The CDR3 covers 15 residues. Per germline, CDR1 LNHNV and CDR2 YYDKDF (reference sequence). In DNA, the CDR3 is TGTGCCACCAGCAGACCCGCCCAGGGGAATGAAAAACTGTTTTTT. Its translation: CATSRPAQGNEKLFF. The whole variable domain, remainder taken from reference TRBV15 and TRBJ1-4, is DAMVIQNPRYQVTQFGKPVTLSCSQTLNHNVMYWYQQKSSQAPKLLFHYYDKDFNNEADTPDNFQSRRPNTSFCFLDIRSPGLGDTAMYLCATSRPAQGNEKLFFGSGTQLSVL.

The rearrangement links TRBV2 to TRBJ1-1; unclear D gene. V was cut by 5 bases and J by 4 bases, with 17 bases left in between. Germline assignment: CDR1 SNHLY and CDR2 FYNNEI. This CDR3 spans 15 amino acids. CDR3 nucleotide sequence: TGTGCCAGCAGTTTTAGACCTGGGTCCGGCACTGAAGCTTTCTTT. This gives the protein CASSFRPGSGTEAFF.

Notes on this clone: A junction boundary mismatches the germline segment, possibly from a read error. The V and J genes are TRBV6-5 and TRBJ1-1; D gene unclear. The CDR3 sequence is 13 residues long. CDR1 MNHEY and CDR2 SVGAGI come from the germline V gene. CDR3 sequence: CAISELSNTEAFF. CDR3 DNA sequence: TGTGCCATCAGTGAGCTCTCTAACACTGAAGCTTTCTTT.

This clone was seen only a few times. This chain links TRBV4-2 with TRBJ1-1; D unresolved. V was trimmed by 1 base and J by 2 bases, leaving 8 bases between them. The CDR3 consists of 14 residues. Germline-derived CDR1 and CDR2 are LGHNA and YNFKEQ. The DNA for the CDR3 is TGTGCCAGCAGCCAAGGGGGATCCAACACTGAAGCTTTCTTT. Its translation is CASSQGGSNTEAFF.

The chain employs TRBV9 and TRBJ1-1; D gene unclear. V was cut by 6 bases and J by 1 base, with 16 bases left in between. This CDR3 spans 15 amino acids. CDR1 and CDR2 (germline): SGDLS, YYNGEE. The CDR3 region is CASTGSLGSNTEAFF. The CDR3 DNA sequence: TGTGCCAGCACCGGGTCTTTAGGGTCGAACACTGAAGCTTTCTTT. The full variable domain, with the rest looked up from reference TRBV9 and TRBJ1-1, is DSGVTQTPKHLITATGQRVTLRCSPRSGDLSVYWYQQSLDQGLQFLIQYYNGEERAKGNILERFSAQQFPDLHSELNLSSLELGDSALYFCASTGSLGSNTEAFFGQGTRLTVV.

V gene TRBV4-2 combines with J gene TRBJ1-3, with a tentative D call TRBD1 (5 bases). Looked up from germline, CDR1 is LGHNA and CDR2 is YNFKEQ. Between the trimmed V and J ends, which lost 6 bases and 1 base, there was a span of 13 bases. The CDR3 has 15 amino acids. The CDR3 region has the DNA TGTGCCAGCAGACGACAGACGAGTTCTGGAAACACCATATATTTT. Translation gives CASRRQTSSGNTIYF.

The rearrangement uses TRBV6-5 and TRBJ1-4; 7 bases agree with TRBD1. V was clipped by 0 bases and J by 8 bases; unmatched bases: 6. This CDR3 has 15 residues. Germline V gives CDR1 MNHEY, CDR2 SVGAGI. The CDR3 reads CASSYSRGQGEKLFF. In nucleotides, the CDR3 is TGTGCCAGCAGTTACTCAAGGGGGCAGGGAGAAAAACTGTTTTTT.

As for this clone: In the same sample, other DNA sequences code for this CDR3. The rearrangement joins TRBV5-1 to TRBJ2-3; TRBD2 matches at 12 bases. V shed 0 bases, J shed 1 base, and the junction held 0 bases outside the gene matches. The V gene's germline CDR1 is SGHRS and CDR2 YFSETQ. This CDR3 is built from 16 residues. CDR3 sequence: CASSLGTSGGTDTQYF. The CDR3 DNA follows: TGCGCCAGCAGCTTGGGGACTAGCGGGGGCACAGATACGCAGTATTTT.

This sequence joins TRBV6-6 and TRBJ1-6, with 7 nucleotides matching TRBD1. The germline CDR1 and CDR2 sequences are MNHNY and SVGAGI (reference sequence). The ends lost 2 bases at V and 9 bases at J; junction bases unmatched: 4. This CDR3 comprises 14 residues. CDR3: CASSYRGRLSPLHF. In DNA form, the CDR3 reads TGTGCCAGCAGTTACAGGGGGCGCCTTTCACCCCTCCACTTT.

The rearrangement joins TRBV11-2 to TRBJ1-1, with D hard to call. The CDR3 sequence is 14 residues long. V lost 1 base, J lost 6 bases, and 12 bases lay in between. Germline CDR1 reads SGHAT; CDR2 reads FQNNGV. The chain's CDR3 is CASSLVREKSEAFF. The DNA of the CDR3 is TGTGCCAGCAGCTTAGTTCGGGAAAAGTCTGAAGCTTTCTTT.

The DNA for the CDR3 is TGTGCCAGCAGTCCAGTAGCGGGGATCTACAATGAGCAGTTCTTC. Translation gives CASSPVAGIYNEQFF. The V and J genes are TRBV5-6 and TRBJ2-1, with 8 bases that match TRBD2. J lost 3 bases, V lost 5 bases, and 7 bases had no gene match. Per the germline V gene, CDR1 is SGHDT and CDR2 is YYEEEE. The CDR3 totals 15 residues.

The chain employs TRBV11-2 and TRBJ2-5; D ambiguous. Germline CDR1 SGHAT, CDR2 FQNNGV. The CDR3 totals 14 residues. V lost 5 bases and J 5 bases, leaving 15 bases between the germline ends. CDR3 sequence reads: CASSAGLWRETQYF. CDR3 sequence (DNA): TGTGCCAGCAGCGCTGGTCTTTGGCGGGAGACCCAGTACTTC.

This chain joins TRBV7-2 and TRBJ2-7, with D maybe TRBD1 (5 bases). The CDR3 has 15 amino acids. Trimming cost V 5 bases and J 5 bases, with 19 bases left between them. Germline V CDR1 and CDR2: SGHTA, FQGNSA. This chain's CDR3 is CASSRTDIRADEQYF. The CDR3, as DNA: TGTGCCAGCAGCCGGACGGACATAAGGGCCGACGAGCAGTACTTC.

The chain couples TRBV25-1 to TRBJ2-3; TRBD1 matches 10 bases. The J segment lost 4 bases and the V segment lost 4 bases, leaving 2 bases of the junction unmatched. This CDR3 has 14 residues. Germline loops: CDR1 MGHDK, CDR2 SYGVNS. In nucleotides, the CDR3 is TGTGCCAGCAGTGTCGGGACAGGGGCAGATACGCAGTATTTT. Translating gives CASSVGTGADTQYF.

This chain joins TRBV5-4 and TRBJ2-2; 16 nucleotides line up with TRBD2. V lost 4 bases to trimming and J lost 4 bases; unmatched junction nucleotides: 7. The V gene's germline CDR1 is SGHNT and CDR2 YYREEE (reference sequence). CDR3 size: 18 residues. For the CDR3, the DNA is TGTGCCAGCAGCCCCGGGACTAGCGGGGGGGCCGTCACCGGGGAGCTGTTTTTT. As protein: CASSPGTSGGAVTGELFF. Full variable domain (rest looked up from reference TRBV5-4 and TRBJ2-2): ETGVTQSPTHLIKTRGQQVTLRCSSQSGHNTVSWYQQALGQGPQFIFQYYREEENGRGNFPPRFSGLQFPNYSSELNVNALELDDSALYLCASSPGTSGGAVTGELFFGEGSRLTVL.

This clone was observed a single time. This chain connects TRBV4-1 to TRBJ2-2; 8 nucleotides match TRBD1. CDR1 MGHRA and CDR2 YSYEKL come from the germline V gene. Germline trimming cut 5 bases from V and 3 bases from J; bases unmatched to any gene: 8. The CDR3 spans 16 residues. The CDR3 loop reads CASSAPGGRDTGELFF. The CDR3 region has the DNA TGCGCCAGCAGCGCTCCAGGGGGCCGGGACACCGGGGAGCTGTTTTTT.

The chain has TRBV7-9 and TRBJ2-3; 11 nucleotides agree with TRBD2. This CDR3 region has 16 residues. The V and J ends lost 3 bases and 2 bases, in that order; junction bases with no gene match: 4. The germline V gene has CDR1 SEHNR and CDR2 FQNEAQ (reference sequence). CDR3 DNA sequence: TGTGCCAGCAGCTTCTTACTAGCGGGGGACACAGATACGCAGTATTTT. This encodes CASSFLLAGDTDTQYF.

The gene calls are TRBV5-6 and TRBJ1-2; 8 bases align to TRBD1. Germline CDR1 reads SGHDT; CDR2 reads YYEEEE. With 2 bases clipped from V and 7 bases from J, the junction kept 7 bases outside the gene matches. The CDR3 covers 14 residues. CDR3 in DNA: TGTGCCAGCAGCTTCCGGACAGGGCGCGGTGGCTACACCTTC. Its protein product is CASSFRTGRGGYTF.

Only a few counts were recorded for this clone. The chain has TRBV16 and TRBJ1-4; D is ambiguous. The CDR3 totals 14 residues. V lost 5 bases and J lost 6, with 13 bases in between. Germline assignment: CDR1 KGHSY and CDR2 FQNENV. The CDR3 DNA follows: TGTGCCAGCAGCTCCTTCGACGGGGATGAAAAACTGTTTTTT. The encoded protein is CASSSFDGDEKLFF.

V and J are TRBV6-1 and TRBJ2-2, with D possibly matching TRBD1 (6 bases). This CDR3 is built from 15 residues. The ends were cut back, 11 bases at V and 7 bases at J, with 23 bases in the middle. CDR1 is MNHNS and CDR2 is SASEGT in the germline V gene. CDR3 region: CAVPTGGLTIGELFF. In DNA form, the CDR3 reads TGTGCCGTACCTACTGGGGGCCTAACGATCGGGGAGCTGTTTTTT.

This chain joins TRBV30 and TRBJ1-6; D remains ambiguous. Trimming removed 5 bases at V and 7 bases at J, with 12 bases between. The germline CDR1 and CDR2 sequences are GTSNPN and SVGIG (reference sequence). The CDR3 is 13 residues long. CDR3 in amino acids: CAWRRSGNSPLHF. The DNA for the CDR3 is TGTGCCTGGCGGAGGTCCGGAAATTCACCCCTCCACTTT.

The chain couples TRBV6-1 to TRBJ2-5; a possible D gene is TRBD2 (6 bases). Germline V lookup: CDR1 MNHNS, CDR2 SASEGT. Between the trimmed V and J ends, which lost 9 bases and 6 bases, there was a span of 23 bases. The CDR3 runs 15 residues. CDR3 bases: TGTGCCAGTTCTACTCGGGGGACCGGCGAGAAGACCCAGTACTTC. This codes for CASSTRGTGEKTQYF.

This clone has a count of ten or more. The chain couples TRBV6-1 to TRBJ2-2; D is unresolved. CDR1 MNHNS and CDR2 SASEGT come from the germline V gene. CDR3 size: 15 residues. V was clipped by 4 bases and J by 6 bases, with 15 bases between them. The CDR3 DNA reads TGTGCCAGCAGTGCCCGGGCCTCCGTTTCCGGGGAGCTGTTTTTT. It encodes CASSARASVSGELFF.

The chain combines TRBV25-1 with TRBJ1-1; perhaps TRBD1 as D (5 bases). V was pared by 4 bases and J by 4 bases, with 19 bases between. The CDR3 covers 16 residues. Germline V gene lookup returns CDR1 MGHDK and CDR2 SYGVNS. CDR3 in amino acids: CASSAGRTDIFTEAFF. CDR3 sequence (DNA): TGTGCCAGCAGTGCTGGCCGCACGGACATTTTCACTGAAGCTTTCTTT.